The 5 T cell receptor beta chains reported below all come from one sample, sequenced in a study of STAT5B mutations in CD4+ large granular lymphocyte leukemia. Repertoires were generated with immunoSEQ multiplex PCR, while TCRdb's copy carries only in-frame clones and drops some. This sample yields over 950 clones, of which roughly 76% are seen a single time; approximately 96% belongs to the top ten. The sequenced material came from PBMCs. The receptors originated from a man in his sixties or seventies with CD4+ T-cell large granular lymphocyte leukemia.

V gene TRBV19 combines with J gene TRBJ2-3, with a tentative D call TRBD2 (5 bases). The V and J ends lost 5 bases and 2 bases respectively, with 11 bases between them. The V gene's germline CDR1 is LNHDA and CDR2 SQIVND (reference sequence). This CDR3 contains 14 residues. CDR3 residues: CASSGGLFTDTQYF. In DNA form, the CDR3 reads TGTGCCAGTAGTGGTGGACTTTTCACAGATACGCAGTATTTT.

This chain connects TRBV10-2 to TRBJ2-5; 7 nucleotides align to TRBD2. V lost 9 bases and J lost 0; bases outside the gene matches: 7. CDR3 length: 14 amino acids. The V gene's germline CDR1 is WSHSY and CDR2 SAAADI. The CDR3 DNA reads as TGCGCCAGTACGAGCGGGGCCCACCAAGAGACCCAGTACTTC. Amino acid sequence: CASTSGAHQETQYF.

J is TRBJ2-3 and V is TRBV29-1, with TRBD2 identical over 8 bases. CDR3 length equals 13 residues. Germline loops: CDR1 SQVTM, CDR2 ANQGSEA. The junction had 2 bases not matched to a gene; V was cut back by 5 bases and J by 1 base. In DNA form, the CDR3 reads TGCAGCGTTATGACTAGCGGCACAGATACGCAGTATTTT. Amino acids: CSVMTSGTDTQYF.

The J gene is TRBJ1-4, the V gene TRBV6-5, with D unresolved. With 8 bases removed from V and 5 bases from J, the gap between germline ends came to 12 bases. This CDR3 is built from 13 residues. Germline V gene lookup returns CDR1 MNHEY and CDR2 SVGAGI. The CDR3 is CASGGRVNEKLFF. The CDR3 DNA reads TGTGCCAGCGGTGGGCGGGTAAATGAAAAACTGTTTTTT.

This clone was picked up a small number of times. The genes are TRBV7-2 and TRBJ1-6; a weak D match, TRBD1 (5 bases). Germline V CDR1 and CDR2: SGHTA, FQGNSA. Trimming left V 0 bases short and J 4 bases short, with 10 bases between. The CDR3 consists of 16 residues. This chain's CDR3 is CASSLASGGYNSPLHF. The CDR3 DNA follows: TGTGCCAGCAGCTTAGCATCCGGGGGTTATAATTCACCCCTCCACTTT.